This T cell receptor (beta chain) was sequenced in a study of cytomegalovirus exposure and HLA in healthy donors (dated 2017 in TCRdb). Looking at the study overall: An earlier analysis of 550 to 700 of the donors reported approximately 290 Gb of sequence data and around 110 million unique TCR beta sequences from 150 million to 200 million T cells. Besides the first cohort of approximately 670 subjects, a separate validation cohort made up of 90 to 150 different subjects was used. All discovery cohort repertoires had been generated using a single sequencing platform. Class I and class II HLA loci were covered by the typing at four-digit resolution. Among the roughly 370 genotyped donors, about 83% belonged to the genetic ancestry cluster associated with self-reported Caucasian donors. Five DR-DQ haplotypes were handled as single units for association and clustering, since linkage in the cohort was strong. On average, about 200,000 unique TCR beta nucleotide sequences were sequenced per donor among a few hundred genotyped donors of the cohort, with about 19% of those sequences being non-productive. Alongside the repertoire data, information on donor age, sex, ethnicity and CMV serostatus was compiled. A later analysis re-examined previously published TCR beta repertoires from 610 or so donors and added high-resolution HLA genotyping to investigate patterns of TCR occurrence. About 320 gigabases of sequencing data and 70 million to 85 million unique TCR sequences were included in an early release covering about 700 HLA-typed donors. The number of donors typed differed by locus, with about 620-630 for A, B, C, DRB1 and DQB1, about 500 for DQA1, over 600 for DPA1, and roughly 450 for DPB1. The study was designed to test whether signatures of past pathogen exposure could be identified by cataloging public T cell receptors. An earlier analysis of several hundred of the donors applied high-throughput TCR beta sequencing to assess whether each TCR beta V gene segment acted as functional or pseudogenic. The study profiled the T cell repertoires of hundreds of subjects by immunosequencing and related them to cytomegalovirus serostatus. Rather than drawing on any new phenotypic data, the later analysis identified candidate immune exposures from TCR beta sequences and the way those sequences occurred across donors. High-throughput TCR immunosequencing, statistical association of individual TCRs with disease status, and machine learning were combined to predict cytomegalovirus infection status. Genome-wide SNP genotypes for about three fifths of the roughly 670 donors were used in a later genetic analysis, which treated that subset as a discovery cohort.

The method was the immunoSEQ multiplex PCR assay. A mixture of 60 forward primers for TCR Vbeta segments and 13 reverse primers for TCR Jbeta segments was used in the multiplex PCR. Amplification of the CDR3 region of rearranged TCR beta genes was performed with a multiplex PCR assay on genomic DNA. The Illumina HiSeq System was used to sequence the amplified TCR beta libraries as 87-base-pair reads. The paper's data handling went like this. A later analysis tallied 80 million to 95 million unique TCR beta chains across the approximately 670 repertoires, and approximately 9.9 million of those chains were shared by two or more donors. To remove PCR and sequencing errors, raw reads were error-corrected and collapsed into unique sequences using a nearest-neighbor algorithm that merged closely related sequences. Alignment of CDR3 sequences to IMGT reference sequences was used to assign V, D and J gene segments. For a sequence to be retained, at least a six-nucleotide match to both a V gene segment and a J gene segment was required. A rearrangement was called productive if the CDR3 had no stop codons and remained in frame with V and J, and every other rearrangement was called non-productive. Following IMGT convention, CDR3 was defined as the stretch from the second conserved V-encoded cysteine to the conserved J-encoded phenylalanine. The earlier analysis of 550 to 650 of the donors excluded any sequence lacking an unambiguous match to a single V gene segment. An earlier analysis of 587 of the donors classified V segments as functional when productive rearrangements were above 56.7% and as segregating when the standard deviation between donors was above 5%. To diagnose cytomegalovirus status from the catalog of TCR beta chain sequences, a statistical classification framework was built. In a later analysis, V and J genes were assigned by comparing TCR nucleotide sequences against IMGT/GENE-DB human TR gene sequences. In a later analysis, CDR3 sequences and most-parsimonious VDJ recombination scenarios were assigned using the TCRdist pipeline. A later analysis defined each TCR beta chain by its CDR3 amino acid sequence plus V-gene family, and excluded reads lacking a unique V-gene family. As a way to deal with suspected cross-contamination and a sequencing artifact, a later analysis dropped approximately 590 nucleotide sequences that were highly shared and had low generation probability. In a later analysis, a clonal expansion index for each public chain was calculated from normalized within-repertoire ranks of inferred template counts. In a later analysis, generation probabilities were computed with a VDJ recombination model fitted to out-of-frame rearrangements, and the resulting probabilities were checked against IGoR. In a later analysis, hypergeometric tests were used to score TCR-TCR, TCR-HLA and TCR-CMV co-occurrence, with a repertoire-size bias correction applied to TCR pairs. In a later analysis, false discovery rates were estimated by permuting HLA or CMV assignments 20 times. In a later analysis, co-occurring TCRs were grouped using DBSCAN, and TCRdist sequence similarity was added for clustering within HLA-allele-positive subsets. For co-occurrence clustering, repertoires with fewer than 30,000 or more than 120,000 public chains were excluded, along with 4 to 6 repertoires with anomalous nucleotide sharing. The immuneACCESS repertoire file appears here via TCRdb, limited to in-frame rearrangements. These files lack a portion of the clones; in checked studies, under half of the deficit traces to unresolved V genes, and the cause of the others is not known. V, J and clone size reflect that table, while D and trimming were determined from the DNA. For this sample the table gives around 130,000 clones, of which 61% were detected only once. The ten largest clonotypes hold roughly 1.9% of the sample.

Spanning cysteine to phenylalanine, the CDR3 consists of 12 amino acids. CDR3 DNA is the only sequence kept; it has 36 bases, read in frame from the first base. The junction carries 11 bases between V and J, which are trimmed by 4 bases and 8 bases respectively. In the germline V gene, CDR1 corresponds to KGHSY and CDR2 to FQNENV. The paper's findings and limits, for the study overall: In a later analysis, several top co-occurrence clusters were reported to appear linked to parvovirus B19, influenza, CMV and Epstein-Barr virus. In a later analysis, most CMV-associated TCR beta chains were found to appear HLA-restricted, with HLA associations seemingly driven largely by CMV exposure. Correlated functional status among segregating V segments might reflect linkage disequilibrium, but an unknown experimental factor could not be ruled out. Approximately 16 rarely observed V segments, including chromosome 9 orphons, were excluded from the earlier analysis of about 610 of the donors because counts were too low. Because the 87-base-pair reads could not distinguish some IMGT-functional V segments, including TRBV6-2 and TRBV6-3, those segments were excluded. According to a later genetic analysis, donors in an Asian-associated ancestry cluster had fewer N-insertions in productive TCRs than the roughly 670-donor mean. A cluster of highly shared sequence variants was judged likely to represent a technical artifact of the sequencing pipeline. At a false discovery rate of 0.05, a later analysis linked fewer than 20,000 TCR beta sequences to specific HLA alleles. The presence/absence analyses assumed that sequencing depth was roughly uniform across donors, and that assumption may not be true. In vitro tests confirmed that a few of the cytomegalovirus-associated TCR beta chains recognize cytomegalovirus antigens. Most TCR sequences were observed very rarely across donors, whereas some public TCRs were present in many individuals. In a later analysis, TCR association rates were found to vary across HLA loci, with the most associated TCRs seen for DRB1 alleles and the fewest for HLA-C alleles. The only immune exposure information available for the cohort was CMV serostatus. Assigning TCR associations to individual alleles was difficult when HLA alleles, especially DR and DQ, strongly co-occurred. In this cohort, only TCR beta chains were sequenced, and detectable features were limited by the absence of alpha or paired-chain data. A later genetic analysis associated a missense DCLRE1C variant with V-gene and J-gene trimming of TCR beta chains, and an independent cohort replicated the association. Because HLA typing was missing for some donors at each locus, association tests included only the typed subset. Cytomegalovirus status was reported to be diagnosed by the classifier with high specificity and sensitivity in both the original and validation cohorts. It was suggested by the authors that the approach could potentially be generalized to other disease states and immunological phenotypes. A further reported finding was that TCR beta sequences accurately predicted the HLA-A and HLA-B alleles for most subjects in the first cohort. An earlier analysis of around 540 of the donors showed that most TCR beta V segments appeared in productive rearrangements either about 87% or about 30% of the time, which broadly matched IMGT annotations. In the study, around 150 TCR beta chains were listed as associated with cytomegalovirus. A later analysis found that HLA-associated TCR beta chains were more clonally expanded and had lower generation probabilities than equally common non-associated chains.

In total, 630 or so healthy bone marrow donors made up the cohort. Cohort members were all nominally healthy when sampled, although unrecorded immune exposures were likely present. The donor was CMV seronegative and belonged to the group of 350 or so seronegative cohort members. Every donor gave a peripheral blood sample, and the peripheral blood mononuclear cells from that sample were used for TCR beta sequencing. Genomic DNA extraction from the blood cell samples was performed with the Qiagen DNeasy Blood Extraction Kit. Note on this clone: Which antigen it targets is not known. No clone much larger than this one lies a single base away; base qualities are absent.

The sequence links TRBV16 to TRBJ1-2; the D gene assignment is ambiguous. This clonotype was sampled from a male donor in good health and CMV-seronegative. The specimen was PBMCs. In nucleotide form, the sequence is TGTGCCAGCAGCCCCCGGGAGTCCGGCTACACCTTC. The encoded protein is CASSPRESGYTF.